The clone carrying this TCR beta chain was seen a few times. CDR3 length: 10 amino acids. V was clipped by 3 bases and J by 9 bases, with 8 bases between them. Germline V CDR1 and CDR2: SQVTM, ANQGSEA. The input was about 500 ng total RNA; TCR beta cDNA was made from it with a constant-region primer. Modified slightly, ARM-PCR produced TCR beta libraries over three nested multiplex PCR rounds. Primers for the first two PCR rounds were TRBV1-TRBV30 forward primers and a C-beta reverse primer (approximately 9 cycles per round). TCRdb re-called the multiplex PCR reads through MiXCR, storing one row per CDR3 protein. The table lists 330,000 or so distinct CDR3 sequences, around three fifths of them singletons. The blood RNA (from unsorted whole blood) was obtained, and germline DNA was also extracted. Chronic HBV infection affected patients, none of whom had received treatment. This sample is part of a study of tumor-infiltrating lymphocytes in primary liver carcinoma. Study-wide background: Surgeons resected the patients' primary liver carcinomas. All lesions had stage T1-T3 N0M0 and 4.2 to 10 cm widths. Every sample contained roughly 3.65 to 8 million productive TCRbeta reads, and these numbers were similar from one tissue type to another.

The specimen was peripheral blood. V usage is TRBV29-1 and J usage is TRBJ1-2; no firm D call. The clonotype originates from a man between 40 and 49 years old with primary liver carcinoma and hepatitis B virus infection. The CDR3 DNA is TGCAGCGTTGACACCGACCGCTACACCTTC. Encoded protein: CSVDTDRYTF.